The present T cell receptor (beta chain) was sequenced within a study of T cell clonotyping in hematopoietic cell transplantation. Study information: Pretransplant recipient samples were taken after cytoreduction.

Germline CDR1 MNHNS, CDR2 SASEGT. The CDR3 sequence is 14 residues long. V trimming: 7 bases; J trimming: 3 bases; junction bases outside the gene matches: 8. This table comes from immunoSEQ multiplex PCR, and its TCRdb copy is limited to in-frame clones, with some not included. The sample holds nearly 5,500 clones; approximately 85% are singletons and the top ten take about 4%. Stated time point: recipient sample about 28 days before transplant, after cytoreduction. Samples: about 28 days before transplant, then days 30, 100 and 180 after. Study-wide findings and caveats: Few recipient clonotypes overlapped donors; over 97% were de novo at given depth. After transplant, recipient diversity fell while pathologically expanded clonotypes grew through day 180.

About this clone: Its antigen is not identified.

This clonotype was sampled from a man aged 60 to 75 with acute myeloid leukemia. Some clones in this sample may be carry-over from other donors' samples. The chain uses TRBV6-1 and TRBJ2-7; the match to TRBD1 covers 8 bases. Here the sequenced sample was peripheral blood mononuclear cells, taken before stem cell transplant. The CDR3 loop is CASTRTGLSYEQYF. The CDR3 bases are TGTGCCAGCACCCGGACAGGGTTAAGCTACGAGCAGTACTTC.